These 12 T cell receptor beta chains were sequenced from one sample in a study of T cell responses to AZD1222 COVID-19 vaccine. Data came from immunoSEQ multiplex PCR; TCRdb stores just in-frame clones and leaves some out. The table has about 150,000 clones, about nine tenths seen once. Sequences were derived from peripheral blood, sampled 28 days after the second AZD1222 dose. Receptors originate from an adult who received the AZD1222 COVID-19 vaccine.

The J gene is TRBJ2-3, the V gene TRBV19, with D hard to call. Trimming left V 3 bases short and J 3 bases short, with 4 bases between. CDR1 and CDR2 from the germline V gene are LNHDA and SQIVND (reference sequence). The length of the CDR3 is 12 residues. CDR3 bases: TGTGCCAGTAGTATTTTGACAGATACGCAGTATTTT. As protein: CASSILTDTQYF.

The V call is TRBV5-1, the J call TRBJ2-5; perhaps TRBD2 as D (5 bases). Germline assignment: CDR1 SGHRS and CDR2 YFSETQ. V was pared by 3 bases and J by 4 bases, with 19 bases between. CDR3 length equals 16 residues. CDR3 in amino acids: CASSYPAVGVLETQYF. The CDR3 DNA reads TGCGCCAGCAGCTACCCAGCGGTTGGAGTTCTAGAGACCCAGTACTTC.

The chain couples TRBV6-1 to TRBJ1-5; 8 nucleotides agree with TRBD1. Germline V gene data show CDR1 as MNHNS and CDR2 as SASEGT. V lost 3 bases and J lost 5; bases outside the gene matches: 3. The CDR3 runs 14 residues. CDR3 in amino acids: CASSETGVHQPQHF. The CDR3 coding sequence is TGTGCCAGCAGTGAGACAGGGGTTCATCAGCCCCAGCATTTT.

V gene TRBV11-3 combines with J gene TRBJ2-7; 8 nucleotides line up with TRBD1. CDR3 size: 13 residues. The ends lost 5 bases at V and 5 bases at J; junction bases unmatched: 5. Germline V gives CDR1 SGHNT, CDR2 YENEEA. CDR3 sequence (DNA): TGTGCCAGCAGCACTCCGGACAGGGACGAGCAGTACTTC. Protein: CASSTPDRDEQYF.

This chain uses TRBV6-2 or TRBV6-3 with TRBJ1-6, with a weak D call TRBD1 (6 bases). This CDR3 has 16 amino acids. Trimming pared 2 bases from V and 10 bases from J, leaving 18 bases between. The germline gives CDR1 MNHEY, CDR2 SVGEGT. CDR3 sequence reads: CASSYGPGASRSPLHF. The CDR3 DNA reads TGTGCCAGCAGTTACGGGCCAGGGGCCTCTAGGTCACCCCTCCACTTT.

The chain couples TRBV4-3 to TRBJ2-7, with D possibly matching TRBD2 (6 bases). The CDR3 totals 13 residues. Looked up from germline, CDR1 is LGHNA and CDR2 is YSLEER. V lost 4 bases and J 4 bases, leaving 11 bases between the germline ends. The chain's CDR3 is CASSPHGGYEQYF. The CDR3 coding sequence is TGCGCCAGCAGCCCTCACGGGGGATACGAGCAGTACTTC.

The rearrangement uses TRBV7-9 and TRBJ1-1; D unclear. CDR3 length: 13 amino acids. The germline V gene has CDR1 SEHNR and CDR2 FQNEAQ (reference sequence). V lost 7 bases and J lost 1, with 10 bases in between. CDR3 nucleotides: TGTGCCAGCAAGAGGGTATCGAACACTGAAGCTTTCTTT. The encoded protein is CASKRVSNTEAFF.

The chain carries TRBV11-1 and TRBJ1-2; 8 bases map to TRBD1. The CDR3 is 14 residues long. Germline CDR1 and CDR2: SGHAT and FQDESV (reference sequence). J lost 9 bases, V lost 0 bases, and 6 bases had no gene match. The CDR3 here is CASSLAGQGYRYTF. The CDR3 DNA reads as TGTGCCAGCAGCTTAGCAGGACAGGGTTATCGCTACACCTTC. The variable domain in full, completed from reference TRBV11-1 and TRBJ1-2, reads EAEVAQSPRYKITEKSQAVAFWCDPISGHATLYWYRQILGQGPELLVQFQDESVVDDSQLPKDRFSAERLKGVDSTLKIQPAELGDSAMYLCASSLAGQGYRYTFGSGTRLTVV.

The chain couples TRBV7-9 to TRBJ2-2, with D uncertain. V lost 5 bases and J lost 5, with 12 bases in between. The V gene's germline CDR1 is SEHNR and CDR2 FQNEAQ (reference sequence). This CDR3 has 14 amino acids. CDR3 nucleotides: TGTGCCAGCAGCAGGGTTCGAGAGACCGGGGAGCTGTTTTTT. It translates to CASSRVRETGELFF.

The chain combines TRBV6-6 with TRBJ1-1, with D perhaps matching TRBD1 (5 bases). The V and J ends lost 7 bases and 5 bases respectively, with 8 bases between them. Germline values: CDR1 MNHNY, CDR2 SVGAGI (reference sequence). The CDR3 extends over 11 amino acids. Here the CDR3 reads CASTGQTEAFF. As DNA, the CDR3 is TGTGCCAGCACAGGGCAAACTGAAGCTTTCTTT.

The chain links TRBV2 to TRBJ2-7; D gene unclear. Germline V lookup: CDR1 SNHLY, CDR2 FYNNEI. The V gene lost 7 bases and the J gene lost 0 bases, with 10 bases spanning the gap. CDR3 size: 13 residues. The CDR3 sequence: CASKRQSSYEQYF. Written as DNA, the CDR3 is TGTGCCAGCAAGCGTCAAAGCTCCTACGAGCAGTACTTC.

This chain joins TRBV5-1 and TRBJ2-1, with D uncertain. Germline loops: CDR1 SGHRS, CDR2 YFSETQ. The V and J ends lost 9 bases and 2 bases respectively, with 15 bases between them. The CDR3 has 14 residues. CDR3 DNA sequence: TGCGCCACTACTGACTCGAGTCCCTACAATGAGCAGTTCTTC. Translated, it gives CATTDSSPYNEQFF.